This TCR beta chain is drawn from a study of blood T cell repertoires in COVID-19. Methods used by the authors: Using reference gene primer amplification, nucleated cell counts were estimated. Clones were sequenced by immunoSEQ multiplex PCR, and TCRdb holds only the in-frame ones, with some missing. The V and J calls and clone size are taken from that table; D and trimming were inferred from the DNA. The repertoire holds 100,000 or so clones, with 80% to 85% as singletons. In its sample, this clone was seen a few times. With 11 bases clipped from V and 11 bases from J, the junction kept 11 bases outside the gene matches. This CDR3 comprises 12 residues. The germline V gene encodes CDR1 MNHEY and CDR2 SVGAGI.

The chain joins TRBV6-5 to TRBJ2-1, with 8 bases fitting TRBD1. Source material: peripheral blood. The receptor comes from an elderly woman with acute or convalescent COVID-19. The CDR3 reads CAARTGKNKQFF. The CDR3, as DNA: TGTGCCGCCCGGACAGGGAAGAATAAGCAGTTCTTC.